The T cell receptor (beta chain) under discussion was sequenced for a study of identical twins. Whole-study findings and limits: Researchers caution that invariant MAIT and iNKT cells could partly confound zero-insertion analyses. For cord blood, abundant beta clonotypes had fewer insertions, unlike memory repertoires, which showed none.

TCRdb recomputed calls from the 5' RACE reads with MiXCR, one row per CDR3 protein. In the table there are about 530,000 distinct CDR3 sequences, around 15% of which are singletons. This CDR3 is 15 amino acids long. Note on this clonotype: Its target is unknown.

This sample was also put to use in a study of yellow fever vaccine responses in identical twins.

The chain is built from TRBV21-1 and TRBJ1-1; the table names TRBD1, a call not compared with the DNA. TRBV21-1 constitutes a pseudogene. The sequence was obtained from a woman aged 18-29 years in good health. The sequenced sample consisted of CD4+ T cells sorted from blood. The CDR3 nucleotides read TGTGCCAGCAGCAATCTGCAGGGGTGGGGCACTGAAGCTTTCTTT. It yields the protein CASSNLQGWGTEAFF.